A selection of T cell receptor beta chains follows, all from one sample in a study of cytomegalovirus exposure and HLA in healthy donors. Sequencing was performed with immunoSEQ multiplex PCR; in TCRdb, only in-frame clones are kept and a portion is missing. Counted here are some 93,000 clones, 78% occurring once; the ten biggest clones make up 3% to 3.5%. Source material: PBMCs. These receptors were collected from a woman between 35 and 50 years old in good health and CMV-seronegative. CDR3s include the opening cysteine and the closing phenylalanine or tryptophan. A D gene is named only where the DNA matches it firmly. Not every row has a clone size; where given, it reads once, few, many or a size class.

cdr3_aa | cdr3_nt | clone_size | d_call | j_call | v_call
CASGPGTSIRTDTQYF | TGTGCCAGCGGCCCCGGGACTAGCATACGCACAGATACGCAGTATTTT | NA | TRBD2 | TRBJ2-3 | TRBV6-6
CASSRGPPDRDFFF | TGTGCCAGCAGCCGCGGGCCTCCCGACAGGGACTTTTTTTTT | NA | TRBD1 | TRBJ1-4 | TRBV27
CASSQDRNYDAEAFF | TGCGCCAGCAGCCAAGATAGGAACTACGACGCTGAAGCTTTCTTT | few | NA | TRBJ1-1 | TRBV5-4
CASSLRDRGYGYTF | TGTGCCAGCAGCTTAAGGGACAGGGGTTATGGCTACACCTTC | NA | TRBD1 | TRBJ1-2 | TRBV7-9
CASSLDPAGRFYEQYF | TGTGCCAGCAGCTTAGATCCCGCAGGGAGGTTCTACGAGCAGTACTTC | once | NA | TRBJ2-7 | TRBV11-2
CASSELAGGPYTQYF | TGTGCCAGCAGTGAATTAGCGGGAGGCCCCTATACGCAGTATTTT | NA | TRBD2 | TRBJ2-3 | TRBV2
CASSPRESPYEQYF | TGTGCCAGTAGTCCTCGGGAGTCCCCCTACGAGCAGTACTTC | few | NA | TRBJ2-7 | TRBV19
CASSLRGQGVPSAQYF | TGTGCCAGCAGCCTCCGGGGACAGGGGGTTCCCAGCGCGCAGTACTTC | NA | TRBD1 | TRBJ2-7 | TRBV5-4
CASSLNPGTGLGTQYF | TGTGCCAGCAGTTTGAATCCCGGGACAGGGTTGGGGACCCAGTACTTC | NA | TRBD1 | TRBJ2-5 | TRBV27
CASSVAGSYNEQFF | TGTGCCAGCAGTGTTGCGGGATCCTACAATGAGCAGTTCTTC | NA | NA | TRBJ2-1 | TRBV2
CASSLIPGQRFSGANVLTF | TGTGCCAGCAGCTTAATTCCAGGGCAACGATTCTCTGGGGCCAACGTCCTGACTTTC | NA | NA | TRBJ2-6 | TRBV7-2
CASRVLAGGDEQYF | TGTGCCAGCAGAGTTCTAGCAGGAGGGGACGAGCAGTACTTC | NA | NA | TRBJ2-7 | TRBV27
CASTMNTEAFF | TGTGCCAGCACCATGAACACTGAAGCTTTCTTT | NA | NA | TRBJ1-1 | TRBV28
CASSEGRGNYGYTF | TGTGCCAGCAGTGAAGGGCGGGGTAACTATGGCTACACCTTC | NA | NA | TRBJ1-2 | TRBV6-1
CASRRGSGMSDTQYF | TGTGCCAGCAGGAGGGGGAGCGGGATGTCGGATACGCAGTATTTT | few | NA | TRBJ2-3 | TRBV25-1
CASSQDTPDRGLSDTQYF | TGCGCCAGCAGCCAAGATACTCCCGACAGGGGGCTGTCAGATACGCAGTATTTT | NA | TRBD1 | TRBJ2-3 | TRBV4-1
CASSELETQYF | TGCGCCAGCAGCGAGTTAGAGACCCAGTACTTC | once | NA | TRBJ2-5 | TRBV5-1
CASSQGMIAGGPGDTQYF | TGCGCCAGCAGCCAGGGGATGATAGCGGGAGGGCCGGGGGATACGCAGTATTTT | NA | TRBD2 | TRBJ2-3 | TRBV4-1
CASSFVGQSEAFF | TGTGCCAGCAGCTTCGTCGGACAATCTGAAGCTTTCTTT | NA | NA | TRBJ1-1 | TRBV7-2
CASSFWGPQETQYF | TGTGCCAGCAGCTTTTGGGGCCCTCAAGAGACCCAGTACTTC | NA | NA | TRBJ2-5 | TRBV11-2
CAWRPTGDYGYTF | TGTGCCTGGAGACCCACAGGGGACTATGGCTACACCTTC | NA | TRBD1 | TRBJ1-2 | TRBV30
CASSRGLHTDTQYF | TGCGCCAGCAGCCGGGGACTACACACAGATACGCAGTATTTT | NA | TRBD2 | TRBJ2-3 | TRBV5-1
CASSFPDTDTQYF | TGCGCCAGCAGCTTTCCAGACACAGATACGCAGTATTTT | few | NA | TRBJ2-3 | TRBV5-1
CASSDPRGSAYREQFF | TGTGCCAGCAGTGACCCCCGTGGGAGCGCCTATAGAGAGCAGTTCTTC | NA | NA | TRBJ2-1 | TRBV28
CASSYRIALNTEAFF | TGTGCCAGCAGTTACCGGATAGCTTTGAACACTGAAGCTTTCTTT | NA | NA | TRBJ1-1 | TRBV6-6
CASSASGGNEKLFF | TGTGCCAGCAGCGCTTCCGGGGGGAATGAAAAACTGTTTTTT | NA | NA | TRBJ1-4 | TRBV9
CAINKDRGEVEAFF | TGTGCCATCAATAAGGACAGGGGCGAGGTCGAAGCTTTCTTT | NA | TRBD1 | TRBJ1-1 | TRBV10-3
CASSFVAGGYEQYF | TGTGCCAGCAGCTTCGTAGCGGGAGGCTACGAGCAGTACTTC | NA | TRBD2 | TRBJ2-7 | TRBV5-6